This TCR beta chain was profiled in a study of Ad26.COV2.S vaccination and SARS-CoV-2 variants. There are 17 residues in the CDR3. CDR1 is SGHRS, CDR2 YFSETQ, per germline. The V gene end was trimmed by 3 bases and the J gene end by 4 bases; junction bases not matched to a gene: 6. Profiled with immunoSEQ multiplex PCR; TCRdb holds only in-frame clones, not every one. The sample has around 300,000 clones; about 89% are singletons. The treatment was: roughly 19 received Ad26.COV2.S at low or high dose, single or two shots; about 5 received placebo; per-sample allocation not given. Each sample was drawn 63 days after the first injection (of vaccine or placebo).

This material consisted of peripheral blood, taken in a trial of Ad26.COV2.S vaccine versus placebo. This rearrangement joins TRBV5-1 to TRBJ2-3; the match to TRBD2 covers 15 bases. The TCR originated in a person aged 18-60 years who received the Ad26.COV2.S COVID-19 vaccine or a placebo. CDR3 DNA: TGCGCCAGCAGCTCAGGACTAGCGGGAGGGCTCGCAGATACGCAGTATTTT. Its protein product is CASSSGLAGGLADTQYF. The complete variable domain, with remaining parts taken from reference TRBV5-1 and TRBJ2-3, reads KAGVTQTPRYLIKTRGQQVTLSCSPISGHRSVSWYQQTPGQGLQFLFEYFSETQRNKGNFPGRFSGRQFSNSRSEMNVSTLELGDSALYLCASSSGLAGGLADTQYFGPGTRLTVL.